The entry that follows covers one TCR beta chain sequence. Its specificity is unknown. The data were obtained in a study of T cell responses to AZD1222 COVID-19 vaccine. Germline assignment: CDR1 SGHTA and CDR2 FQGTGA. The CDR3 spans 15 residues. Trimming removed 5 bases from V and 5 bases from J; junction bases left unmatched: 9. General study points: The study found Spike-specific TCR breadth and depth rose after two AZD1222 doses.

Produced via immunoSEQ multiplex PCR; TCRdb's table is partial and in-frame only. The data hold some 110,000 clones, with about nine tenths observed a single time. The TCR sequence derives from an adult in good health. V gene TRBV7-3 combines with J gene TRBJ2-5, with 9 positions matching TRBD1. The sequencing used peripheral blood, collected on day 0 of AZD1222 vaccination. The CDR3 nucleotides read TGTGCCAGCAGCCTGGGACAGGGAAGTTTTGAGACCCAGTACTTC. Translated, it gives CASSLGQGSFETQYF.